What follows are 14 T cell receptor beta chains derived from one specimen sequenced in a study of vaccination effects on CD4 cells after COVID-19. These receptors' targets are unknown. The assay was immunoSEQ multiplex PCR, and TCRdb's table has in-frame clones only and misses some. In the table there are over 30,000 clones, 70% of which are singletons. Antigen-specific CD4+ T cells were expanded with viral peptide pools in the ViraFEST assay before sequencing. The culture ran for approximately 11 days before CD4+ T cells were isolated. The healthy vaccine recipients, who had no prior SARS-CoV-2 infection, showed negative nucleocapsid antibodies. The sample here was CD4+ T cells from PBMCs cultured with SARS-CoV-2 spike peptides, taken before COVID-19 vaccination. These receptors all stem from a human donor who received a COVID-19 vaccine.

The chain uses TRBV7-9 and TRBJ1-4; 8 nucleotides line up with TRBD1. Losses at the gene ends were 5 bases for V and 6 bases for J; bases not matched to a gene: 5. Germline loops: CDR1 SEHNR, CDR2 FQNEAQ (reference sequence). This CDR3 has 14 residues. CDR3 DNA sequence: TGTGCCAGCAGCCAACGGACAGGGTATGAAAAACTGTTTTTT. Amino acid sequence: CASSQRTGYEKLFF.

The chain is built from TRBV3-1 (or the pseudogene TRBV3-2) and TRBJ2-2, with no clear D. Trimming pared 4 bases from V and 7 bases from J, leaving 13 bases between. Germline V CDR1 and CDR2: LGHDT, YNNKEL (reference sequence). The CDR3 is 14 residues long. CDR3 loop: CASSRRFRGGELFF. The CDR3 DNA follows: TGTGCCAGCAGCCGCCGATTTAGAGGCGGGGAGCTGTTTTTT.

This clone was observed many times. Other DNA variants within this sample encode the same CDR3. The chain is built from TRBV27 and TRBJ1-1, with D maybe TRBD1 (5 bases). The CDR3 totals 14 residues. The germline V gene encodes CDR1 MNHEY and CDR2 SMNVEV (reference sequence). V lost 6 bases and J lost 0, with 11 bases in between. CDR3 sequence reads: CASSRGAVNTEAFF. The CDR3, as DNA: TGTGCCAGCAGCCGAGGGGCGGTGAACACTGAAGCTTTCTTT.

The chain couples TRBV28 to TRBJ1-2; a weak D match, TRBD1 (5 bases). CDR1 MDHEN and CDR2 SYDVKM come from the germline V gene. This CDR3 contains 12 residues. With 2 bases removed from V and 8 bases from J, the gap between germline ends came to 9 bases. CDR3 nucleotides: TGTGCCAGCAGTTTACGTGGGGCAGGCTACACCTTC. It yields the protein CASSLRGAGYTF.

The chain combines TRBV7-2 with TRBJ1-1, with D possibly matching TRBD1 (5 bases). This CDR3 is built from 15 residues. Trimming left V 1 base short and J 4 bases short, with 13 bases between. CDR1 and CDR2 from the germline V gene are SGHTA and FQGNSA. CDR3 in amino acids: CASSLEAGRPTEAFF. CDR3 nucleotide sequence: TGTGCCAGCAGCTTAGAGGCAGGGAGGCCCACTGAAGCTTTCTTT.

This clone appeared once. The CDR3 bases are TGTGCCAGCAGCTTACTAGCGGGCACAGATACGCAGTATTTT. Encoded protein: CASSLLAGTDTQYF. The J gene is TRBJ2-3, the V gene TRBV7-2; the match to TRBD2 covers 7 bases. J gave up 1 base and V 2 bases, and 0 bases lay outside the gene matches. Germline V gene data show CDR1 as SGHTA and CDR2 as FQGNSA. The CDR3 has 14 amino acids.

The chain uses TRBV28 and TRBJ1-1; D is ambiguous. Per germline, CDR1 MDHEN and CDR2 SYDVKM. V was cut by 4 bases and J by 2 bases, with 5 bases left in between. CDR3 length equals 12 residues. The CDR3 region has the DNA TGTGCCAGCAGTTACAGAAACACTGAAGCTTTCTTT. Protein sequence: CASSYRNTEAFF.

This chain joins TRBV5-1 and TRBJ2-5; 7 bases agree with TRBD1. V trimming: 5 bases; J trimming: 4 bases; junction bases outside the gene matches: 11. The CDR3 extends over 15 amino acids. Germline V CDR1 and CDR2: SGHRS, YFSETQ. CDR3 protein: CASSQRPGGGETQYF. CDR3 in DNA: TGCGCCAGCAGTCAACGGCCAGGGGGTGGAGAGACCCAGTACTTC.

The rearrangement joins TRBV27 to TRBJ2-1; TRBD2 aligns across 14 bases. The germline CDR1 and CDR2 sequences are MNHEY and SMNVEV (reference sequence). Trimming at V came to 5 bases and at J to 6 bases, leaving 6 bases not matched to a gene. CDR3 length: 16 amino acids. The CDR3 spells CASSRLAGGRGNEQFF. The CDR3 DNA is TGTGCCAGCAGTCGACTAGCGGGAGGGCGGGGCAATGAGCAGTTCTTC.

This chain uses TRBV2 with TRBJ1-1; D is unclear. V was shortened by 6 bases and J by 0 bases, with 11 bases between the two germline ends. Germline V gives CDR1 SNHLY, CDR2 FYNNEI. The CDR3 is 14 residues long. CDR3 protein: CASSLIGMNTEAFF. CDR3 DNA sequence: TGTGCCAGCAGCCTCATTGGAATGAACACTGAAGCTTTCTTT.

The J gene is TRBJ1-4, the V gene TRBV28; 8 positions match TRBD1. With V trimmed by 6 bases and J by 7 bases, 7 bases remained unmatched. CDR1 is MDHEN, CDR2 SYDVKM, per germline. The CDR3 has 14 amino acids. The CDR3 is CASRSGGAREKLFF. CDR3 nucleotides: TGTGCCAGCAGATCAGGGGGCGCGCGTGAAAAACTGTTTTTT.

The chain joins TRBV2 to TRBJ2-1, with 7 bases aligning to TRBD1. Germline-derived CDR1 and CDR2 are SNHLY and FYNNEI. After removal of 7 bases from V and 4 bases from J, the junction contained 4 bases not matched to a gene. The CDR3 contains 13 residues. CDR3 sequence (DNA): TGTGCCAGCATCGGGGACAGATACAATGAGCAGTTCTTC. Amino acids: CASIGDRYNEQFF. Full variable domain (remainder filled in from reference TRBV2 and TRBJ2-1): EPEVTQTPSHQVTQMGQEVILRCVPISNHLYFYWYRQILGQKVEFLVSFYNNEISEKSEIFDDQFSVERPDGSNFTLKIRSTKLEDSAMYFCASIGDRYNEQFFGPGTRLTVL.

This chain connects TRBV7-2 to TRBJ1-6; unclear D gene. CDR1 is SGHTA and CDR2 is FQGNSA in the germline V gene. The CDR3 extends over 13 amino acids. The germline V and J ends were trimmed by 1 base and 10 bases, with 8 bases remaining between them. CDR3 coding DNA: TGTGCCAGCAGCTTAGGGGTGCGGTCACCCCTCCACTTT. This sequence encodes CASSLGVRSPLHF.

The J gene is TRBJ2-7, the V gene TRBV5-4; TRBD2 is a possible D gene (7 bases). V was trimmed by 0 bases and J by 2 bases, leaving 15 bases between them. The CDR3 extends over 16 amino acids. Germline V lookup: CDR1 SGHNT, CDR2 YYREEE (reference sequence). CDR3 in amino acids: CASSLAGGLPTYEQYF. The CDR3 DNA sequence: TGTGCCAGCAGCTTGGCGGGGGGCCTCCCGACCTACGAGCAGTACTTC.